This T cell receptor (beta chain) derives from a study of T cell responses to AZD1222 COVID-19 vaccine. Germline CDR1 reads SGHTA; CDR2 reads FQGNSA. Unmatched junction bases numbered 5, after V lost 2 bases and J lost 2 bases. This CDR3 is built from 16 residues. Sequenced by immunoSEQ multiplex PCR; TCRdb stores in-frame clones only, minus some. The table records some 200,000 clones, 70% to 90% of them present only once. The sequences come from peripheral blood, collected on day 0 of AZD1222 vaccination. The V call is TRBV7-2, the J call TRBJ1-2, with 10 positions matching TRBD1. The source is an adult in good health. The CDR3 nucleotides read TGTGCCAGCAGCTTATGGTCGACAGGGGGCAACTATGGCTACACCTTC. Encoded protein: CASSLWSTGGNYGYTF.